One sample yielded the 25 T cell receptor beta chains listed below, sequenced in a study of T cells in tuberculosis. Thawed, overnight-rested PBMC were stained with GMM-loaded CD1B tetramer, viability dye and anti-CD3, then sorted. CD1B tetramers were loaded with Rhodococcus equi-derived C32 glucose monomycolate. Sequencing used immunoSEQ multiplex PCR; TCRdb keeps in-frame clones, though not all of them. The sample records approximately 58,000 clones, approximately 91% being singletons. The sample taken for sequencing was CD1b-GMM tetramer-negative cells sorted from PBMCs. The origin of the receptors is an adult woman with latent tuberculosis.

The CDR3: CASSLVGVSGNTIYF. CDR3 nucleotide sequence: TGTGCCAGCAGCTTAGTAGGGGTCTCTGGAAACACCATATATTTT. The chain joins TRBV7-9 to TRBJ1-3; perhaps TRBD1 as D (5 bases). The CDR3 sequence is 15 residues long. V was cut by 1 base and J by 0 bases, with 7 bases left in between. Germline V gene sequence: CDR1 SEHNR, CDR2 FQNEAQ (reference sequence).

The J gene is TRBJ1-2, the V gene TRBV25-1; 7 nucleotides line up with TRBD1. Trimming took 8 bases from V and 3 from J; bases not matched to a gene: 18. The germline CDR1 and CDR2 sequences are MGHDK and SYGVNS. There are 17 residues in the CDR3. The CDR3, as DNA: TGTGCCAGCCAAGGGGGCGGCGGATACCAATCAGACTATGGCTACACCTTC. As protein: CASQGGGGYQSDYGYTF.

This clone was detected once. The chain is built from TRBV29-1 and TRBJ2-3; TRBD2 aligns across 9 bases. The CDR3 is made up of 14 amino acids. Looked up from germline, CDR1 is SQVTM and CDR2 is ANQGSEA. Trimming took 6 bases from V and 0 from J; bases not matched to a gene: 4. The DNA for the CDR3 is TGCAGCGTGGGAGGACTAGCGAGCACAGATACGCAGTATTTT. Translation: CSVGGLASTDTQYF.

The V and J genes are TRBV29-1 and TRBJ2-5; 11 bases agree with TRBD2. The CDR3 consists of 14 residues. With V trimmed by 6 bases and J by 4 bases, 7 bases remained unmatched. Germline-derived CDR1 and CDR2 are SQVTM and ANQGSEA. The CDR3 loop reads CSVSSGRRRETQYF. The CDR3, as DNA: TGCAGCGTCTCTAGCGGGAGGCGGAGAGAGACCCAGTACTTC.

The chain joins TRBV19 to TRBJ2-3; D might be TRBD1 (5 bases). The CDR3 sequence is 13 residues long. The germline gives CDR1 LNHDA, CDR2 SQIVND (reference sequence). The V end lost 4 bases, the J end lost 10 bases, and 15 bases lay between the germline ends. The CDR3 DNA sequence: TGTGCCAGTAGTACTAACACAGGATGGGCGCAGTATTTT. This translates into CASSTNTGWAQYF.

The chain links TRBV27 to TRBJ1-2; no definite D call. V gave up 3 bases and J gave up 3 bases, with 14 bases separating them. In germline, CDR1 is MNHEY, CDR2 SMNVEV (reference sequence). The CDR3 covers 15 residues. The CDR3 reads CASSLRGNHYYGYTF. Here the CDR3 DNA reads TGTGCCAGCAGTTTGCGAGGGAATCACTACTATGGCTACACCTTC.

The chain is built from TRBV4-3 and TRBJ2-5; 8 bases fit TRBD2. The J segment lost 2 bases and the V segment lost 4 bases, leaving 9 bases of the junction unmatched. This CDR3 region has 16 residues. From germline, CDR1 is LGHNA and CDR2 YSLEER. The CDR3, as DNA: TGCGCCAGCAGCCCGCGTAGCGGGGCAAAACAAGAGACCCAGTACTTC. It translates to CASSPRSGAKQETQYF.

A single count supports this clone. The chain links TRBV28 to TRBJ2-1; 8 nucleotides align to TRBD1. The CDR3 contains 17 residues. The V gene's germline CDR1 is MDHEN and CDR2 SYDVKM. Losses at the gene ends were 3 bases for V and 2 bases for J; bases not matched to a gene: 9. The CDR3 spells CASSLVPGGDAYNEQFF. For the CDR3, the DNA is TGTGCCAGCAGTTTGGTGCCAGGGGGCGACGCCTACAATGAGCAGTTCTTC.

The rearrangement links TRBV7-3 to TRBJ2-3; tentatively, D is TRBD1 (6 bases). The CDR3 sequence is 14 residues long. Trimming stripped 5 bases from V and 2 bases from J, with 11 bases between. Germline values: CDR1 SGHTA, CDR2 FQGTGA. The CDR3 loop is CASSLGAITDTQYF. The CDR3 nucleotides are TGTGCCAGCAGCCTGGGGGCCATCACAGATACGCAGTATTTT.

This clone has a single count. The chain recombines TRBV4-3 with TRBJ2-3; 7 nucleotides line up with TRBD2. The CDR3 has 15 residues. V gave up 1 base and J gave up 3 bases; unmatched junction bases: 4. The V gene's germline CDR1 is LGHNA and CDR2 YSLEER. The CDR3 loop is CASSQGLASTDTQYF. The CDR3 DNA follows: TGCGCCAGCAGCCAAGGACTAGCTTCGACAGATACGCAGTATTTT.

The chain links TRBV4-3 to TRBJ1-4; 7 bases agree with TRBD1. CDR1 and CDR2 from the germline V gene are LGHNA and YSLEER. This CDR3 is built from 17 residues. Germline trimming cut 4 bases from V and 4 bases from J; bases unmatched to any gene: 12. CDR3 bases: TGCGCCAGCAGCCGAAACCTCGGGACAGCTCTTAATGAAAAACTGTTTTTT. This sequence encodes CASSRNLGTALNEKLFF.

This rearrangement joins TRBV10-3 to TRBJ1-5; 10 bases agree with TRBD1. CDR3 size: 16 residues. Germline CDR1 is ENHRY and CDR2 is SYGVKD. V was pared by 5 bases and J by 3 bases, with 7 bases of the junction left unmatched. The CDR3 region has the DNA TGTGCCATCAGTCTGACAGGGGGCAGAGACAATCAGCCCCAGCATTTT. Its translation: CAISLTGGRDNQPQHF.

The rearrangement links TRBV7-2 to TRBJ2-3, with D unclear. The length of the CDR3 is 12 residues. Germline-derived CDR1 and CDR2 are SGHTA and FQGNSA. Trimming shortened V by 5 bases and J by 3 bases, and 6 bases separated the two germline ends. The DNA of the CDR3 is TGTGCCAGCAGCAGCAATACAGATACGCAGTATTTT. It specifies CASSSNTDTQYF. Full variable domain (rest looked up from reference TRBV7-2 and TRBJ2-3): GAGVSQSPSNKVTEKGKDVELRCDPISGHTALYWYRQSLGQGLEFLIYFQGNSAPDKSGLPSDRFSAERTGGSVSTLTIQRTQQEDSAVYLCASSSNTDTQYFGPGTRLTVL.

This chain connects TRBV9 to TRBJ1-2, with 7 positions matching TRBD1. CDR1 SGDLS and CDR2 YYNGEE come from the germline V gene. The CDR3 consists of 14 residues. V dropped 4 bases and J dropped 2; count of bases not matched to a gene: 5. This chain's CDR3 is CASSPQDRNYGYTF. In DNA, the CDR3 is TGTGCCAGCAGCCCTCAGGACAGGAACTATGGCTACACCTTC.

This clone was found once. V usage is TRBV5-1 and J usage is TRBJ2-1; 13 bases match TRBD2. From germline, CDR1 is SGHRS and CDR2 YFSETQ. The CDR3 contains 17 residues. V was clipped by 3 bases and J by 9 bases; unmatched bases: 12. This chain's CDR3 is CASSSYSLAGGPFEQFF. The CDR3 bases are TGCGCCAGCAGCTCCTATTCACTAGCGGGGGGGCCGTTTGAGCAGTTCTTC.

J is TRBJ1-2 and V is TRBV6-1; tentative D call: TRBD1 (5 bases). The germline V gene encodes CDR1 MNHNS and CDR2 SASEGT. V dropped 2 bases and J dropped 4 bases, with 8 bases sitting between them. The CDR3 consists of 13 residues. Here the CDR3 reads CASSEWGGYGYTF. The CDR3 nucleotides are TGTGCCAGCAGTGAATGGGGCGGCTATGGCTACACCTTC.

In this sample, this clone turned up once. J is TRBJ1-2 and V is TRBV4-2; TRBD1 is a possible D gene (5 bases). Per germline, CDR1 LGHNA and CDR2 YNFKEQ. Trimming took off 1 base at V and 5 bases at J, with 17 bases between the two ends. The CDR3 sequence is 16 residues long. The CDR3 DNA follows: TGTGCCAGCAGCCAAGGTCGGGGGGGGACTAGGTATGGCTACACCTTC. This gives the protein CASSQGRGGTRYGYTF.

The chain combines TRBV19 with TRBJ1-4; 7 bases are shared with TRBD1. This CDR3 region has 14 residues. J was trimmed by 6 bases and V by 11 bases; bases with no gene match: 12. CDR1 LNHDA and CDR2 SQIVND come from the germline V gene (reference sequence). CDR3 coding DNA: TGTGCCTCAAAGCAGGACAGGTGGGATGAAAAACTGTTTTTT. It codes for CASKQDRWDEKLFF. Using reference TRBV19 and TRBJ1-4 for the parts outside the CDR3, the full variable domain is DGGITQSPKYLFRKEGQNVTLSCEQNLNHDAMYWYRQDPGQGLRLIYYSQIVNDFQKGDIAEGYSVSREKKESFPLTVTSAQKNPTAFYLCASKQDRWDEKLFFGSGTQLSVL.

Comment on this clone: An end of the junction differs from the germline gene, which may be a read error. This chain connects TRBV7-3 to TRBJ2-5; D ambiguous. The CDR3 has 13 residues. Germline V gene data show CDR1 as SGHTA and CDR2 as FQGTGA. In nucleotides, the CDR3 is TGTGCCAGCAGTTTAACAAACAAAGAGACCCAGTACTTC. This gives the protein CASSLTNKETQYF.

The V and J genes are TRBV4-3 and TRBJ2-3; maybe TRBD2 (7 bases). The CDR3 contains 16 residues. From germline, CDR1 is LGHNA and CDR2 YSLEER. Between the trimmed V and J ends, which lost 2 bases and 2 bases, there was a span of 14 bases. As DNA, the CDR3 is TGCGCCAGCAGCCAACGAACGGGGGGCACCACAGATACGCAGTATTTT. It specifies CASSQRTGGTTDTQYF.

The rearrangement joins TRBV11-2 to TRBJ1-5; TRBD1 might be the D (6 bases). The CDR3 runs 13 residues. Germline CDR1 SGHAT, CDR2 FQNNGV. Trimming took 5 bases from V and 4 from J, leaving 9 bases between them. CDR3 DNA sequence: TGTGCCAGCAGCCCTGACAGGAATCAGCCCCAGCATTTT. It translates to CASSPDRNQPQHF.

V gene TRBV5-1 combines with J gene TRBJ1-2, with 7 bases lining up with TRBD1. Germline CDR1 reads SGHRS; CDR2 reads YFSETQ. With 4 bases clipped from V and 1 base from J, the junction kept 7 bases outside the gene matches. This CDR3 is built from 15 residues. This CDR3 is CASSLTDRSNYGYTF. The CDR3 bases are TGCGCCAGCAGCCTCACGGACAGGAGTAACTATGGCTACACCTTC. The whole variable domain, remainder taken from reference TRBV5-1 and TRBJ1-2, is KAGVTQTPRYLIKTRGQQVTLSCSPISGHRSVSWYQQTPGQGLQFLFEYFSETQRNKGNFPGRFSGRQFSNSRSEMNVSTLELGDSALYLCASSLTDRSNYGYTFGSGTRLTVV.

The J gene is TRBJ2-1, the V gene TRBV14; perhaps TRBD2 as D (6 bases). The CDR3 totals 17 residues. The V and J ends lost 6 bases and 6 bases respectively, with 24 bases between them. Germline loops: CDR1 SGHDN, CDR2 FVKESK. The CDR3 loop reads CASSQYPYGGNGNEQFF. CDR3 coding DNA: TGTGCCAGCAGTCAATACCCCTACGGCGGGAACGGCAATGAGCAGTTCTTC.

This sequence joins TRBV25-1 and TRBJ2-7, with a possible D match to TRBD1 (5 bases). Germline values: CDR1 MGHDK, CDR2 SYGVNS. This CDR3 comprises 15 residues. V lost 3 bases, J lost 2 bases, and 14 bases lay in between. The CDR3 protein is CASSDNRLGAYEQYF. CDR3 in DNA: TGTGCCAGCAGTGATAACAGGCTAGGGGCCTACGAGCAGTACTTC.

This chain uses TRBV2 with TRBJ2-5; 12 bases align to TRBD1. The germline gives CDR1 SNHLY, CDR2 FYNNEI. The V segment lost 10 bases and the J segment 2 bases; nucleotides outside the gene matches: 8. The CDR3 totals 15 residues. The CDR3 reads CATRRDRGPQETQYF. In DNA, the CDR3 is TGTGCCACAAGACGGGACAGGGGGCCGCAAGAGACCCAGTACTTC. The whole variable domain, filled in from reference TRBV2 and TRBJ2-5, reads EPEVTQTPSHQVTQMGQEVILRCVPISNHLYFYWYRQILGQKVEFLVSFYNNEISEKSEIFDDQFSVERPDGSNFTLKIRSTKLEDSAMYFCATRRDRGPQETQYFGPGTRLLVL.